This TCR beta chain was sequenced in a study of blood T cell repertoires in COVID-19. Turning to the study itself: Sample material is recorded as cDNA or gDNA derived from T cells, B-cell-depleted T cells, or PBMCs.

This CDR3 has 16 amino acids. The V and J ends lost 5 bases and 0 bases, in that order; junction bases with no gene match: 6. Germline values: CDR1 SEHNR, CDR2 FQNEAQ (reference sequence). Study processing details: Amplified reference gene primers provided the basis for estimating nucleated cell counts. Sequencing was performed with immunoSEQ multiplex PCR; in TCRdb, only in-frame clones are kept and a portion is missing. Clone size and the V and J calls come from that table; the DNA yielded D and trimming. The table includes 200,000 to 250,000 clones, 85% to 90% detected once. Individuals drawn from around 25 US areas were roughly 18 to 100 years old. Participant-reported clinical history was the basis for cohort assignment. This clone has just one count.

The chain is built from TRBV7-9 and TRBJ1-5; 8 bases match TRBD1. The sample taken for sequencing was PBMCs or T cells enriched from blood (not recorded which). The receptor was isolated from a young woman in a cohort exposed to, infected with or recovered from COVID-19 (not recorded which). The CDR3 loop reads CASSHWTGNSNQPQHF. The CDR3 DNA reads as TGTGCCAGCAGCCACTGGACAGGGAATAGCAATCAGCCCCAGCATTTT.